The sequence of this TCR beta chain was determined in a study of blood T cell repertoires in COVID-19. As for the study in general: The origin of the acute and convalescent COVID-19 samples was the United States, Italy and Spain.

Germline CDR1 MNHEY, CDR2 SMNVEV (reference sequence). This CDR3 is built from 14 residues. V was clipped by 6 bases and J by 4 bases, with 12 bases between them. The authors' processing: How many nucleated cells were present was estimated from reference gene primer amplification. Sequencing used immunoSEQ multiplex PCR; TCRdb keeps in-frame clones, though not all of them. Clone size and the V and J calls come from that table; the DNA yielded D and trimming. The sample carries fewer than 25,000 clones, roughly 85% recorded once. The sample was peripheral blood. The TCR comes from a woman aged 80 or over with active or convalescent COVID-19. V and J are TRBV27 and TRBJ2-2; D might be TRBD2 (5 bases). The CDR3: CASRIEGGTGELFF. The DNA for the CDR3 is TGTGCCAGCAGAATCGAGGGTGGCACCGGGGAGCTGTTTTTT.